These T cell receptor beta chains were read from a single sample in a study of blood T cell repertoires in COVID-19. Generated by immunoSEQ multiplex PCR, the TCRdb table keeps only in-frame clones and is missing some. The data contain 300,000 to 450,000 clones, around 87% of them singletons. Sequencing used peripheral blood. Receptors were obtained from a woman younger than 45 with COVID-19, enrolled during active disease. The CDR3 runs from the conserved cysteine through the conserved F or W. A D gene is named only where the DNA matches it firmly. Size values are once, few and many counts, or a class for expanded clones, and some rows have none.

>TRBJ2-7|15|-|TRBV9|-
CASSVEHGGPYEQYF
TGTGCCAGCAGCGTAGAACACGGCGGGCCCTACGAGCAGTACTTC
>TRBJ2-7|15|-|TRBV5-5|TRBD1
CASSGGTGSSYEQYF
TGTGCCAGCAGCGGCGGGACAGGGAGCTCCTACGAGCAGTACTTC
>TRBJ2-1|16|-|TRBV15|-
CATSRGFVGAYNEQFF
TGTGCCACCAGCAGAGGCTTCGTGGGAGCCTACAATGAGCAGTTCTTC
>TRBJ1-5|15|few|TRBV12-2|-
CASRSTGPINQPQHF
TGTGCAAGTCGCTCTACAGGGCCCATCAATCAGCCCCAGCATTTT
>TRBJ2-1|15|-|TRBV10-1|-
CASSGPRASYNEQFF
TGCGCCAGCAGTGGGCCGCGGGCCTCCTACAATGAGCAGTTCTTC
>TRBJ2-3|13|-|TRBV6-5|-
CASSNRITDTQYF
TGTGCCAGCAGCAATAGAATCACAGATACGCAGTATTTT
>TRBJ1-3|15|-|TRBV2|TRBD1
CASSPDRGGGNTIYF
TGTGCCAGCAGTCCCGACAGGGGTGGCGGAAACACCATATATTTT
>TRBJ1-5|13|few|TRBV4-2|-
CASSQGVNQPQHF
TGTGCCAGCAGCCAAGGCGTCAATCAGCCCCAGCATTTT
>TRBJ2-1|15|-|TRBV27|-
CASSLRPSSYNEQFF
TGTGCCAGCAGTTTAAGGCCTAGCTCCTACAATGAGCAGTTCTTC
>TRBJ1-5|17|-|TRBV3-1/TRBV3-2|TRBD1
CASSLSGQGRANQPQHF
TGTGCCAGCAGCCTCTCGGGACAGGGTCGTGCCAATCAGCCCCAGCATTTT
>TRBJ1-1|12|-|TRBV7-9|-
CASSLGAVEAFF
TGTGCCAGCAGCTTAGGGGCCGTTGAAGCTTTCTTT
>TRBJ2-7|16|-|TRBV28|TRBD2
CASSFPRREGPYEQYF
TGTGCCAGCAGTTTCCCGCGGCGGGAGGGCCCTTACGAGCAGTACTTC
>TRBJ2-1|15|-|TRBV30|TRBD1
CAWSVGTGIYNEQFF
TGTGCCTGGAGTGTAGGGACAGGGATCTACAATGAGCAGTTCTTC
>TRBJ2-3|15|-|TRBV5-1|-
CASSLEGGVGDTQYF
TGCGCCAGCAGCTTGGAAGGGGGAGTGGGAGATACGCAGTATTTT
>TRBJ2-2|15|-|TRBV24-1|TRBD2
CATSAPSGMAGELFF
TGTGCCACCAGTGCCCCTAGCGGGATGGCCGGGGAGCTGTTTTTT
>TRBJ2-1|11|few|TRBV6-2/TRBV6-3|-
CASSYSGLPVF
TGTGCCAGCAGTTACTCGGGCCTCCCGGTCTTC
>TRBJ2-1|16|once|TRBV28|TRBD1
CASKVYRDRDYNEQFF
TGTGCCAGCAAAGTTTATAGGGACAGGGACTACAATGAGCAGTTCTTC
>TRBJ1-5|14|-|TRBV6-6|-
CASTAGISNQPQHF
TGTGCCAGCACCGCCGGGATTAGCAATCAGCCCCAGCATTTT
>TRBJ1-1|16|-|TRBV2|-
CASSVSGSGMNTEAFF
TGTGCCAGCAGTGTCTCGGGGAGTGGGATGAACACTGAAGCTTTCTTT
>TRBJ1-3|14|-|TRBV9|-
CASSSRENGNTIYF
TGTGCCAGCAGCTCCAGGGAAAATGGAAACACCATATATTTT
>TRBJ1-2|14|-|TRBV18|-
CASSPMPDRYGYTF
TGTGCCAGCTCACCCATGCCCGACAGGTATGGCTACACCTTC
>TRBJ2-7|12|-|TRBV6-1|-
CASSEWGWEQYF
TGTGCCAGCAGTGAATGGGGCTGGGAGCAGTACTTC
>TRBJ1-3|11|-|TRBV20-1|-
CSAMTGNTIYF
TGCAGTGCCATGACAGGAAACACCATATATTTT
>TRBJ2-2|16|-|TRBV5-1|TRBD1
CASSLLGQGATGELFF
TGCGCCAGCAGCTTGTTGGGACAGGGAGCCACCGGGGAGCTGTTTTTT
>TRBJ2-1|14|-|TRBV27|TRBD2
CASSLDPSGSQQFF
TGTGCCAGCAGTTTAGACCCTAGCGGGAGCCAGCAGTTCTTC
>TRBJ2-7|15|-|TRBV29-1|TRBD2
CSVLGLAGRNYEQYF
TGCAGCGTTCTAGGACTAGCGGGAAGGAACTACGAGCAGTACTTC
>TRBJ2-1|13|-|TRBV5-1|-
CASSSNSYNEQFF
TGCGCCAGCAGCTCTAACTCCTACAATGAGCAGTTCTTC
>TRBJ2-5|14|-|TRBV7-2|TRBD1
CASSQDRAYETQYF
TGTGCCAGCAGCCAAGACAGGGCATATGAGACCCAGTACTTC
>TRBJ2-5|14|-|TRBV7-7|-
CASSFGLATKTQYF
TGTGCTAGCAGCTTCGGTCTAGCGACTAAGACCCAGTACTTC
>TRBJ2-2|17|-|TRBV9|TRBD2
CASSVEGSGRDTGELFF
TGTGCCAGCAGCGTAGAAGGTAGCGGGAGGGACACCGGGGAGCTGTTTTTT
>TRBJ1-6|16|-|TRBV25-1|TRBD1
CASSEPQDRGWSPLHF
TGTGCCAGCAGTGAACCACAGGACAGGGGTTGGTCACCCCTCCACTTT
>TRBJ1-4|13|-|TRBV12-3/TRBV12-4|-
CASSWRGGEKLFF
TGTGCCAGCAGTTGGAGGGGAGGCGAAAAACTGTTTTTT
>TRBJ2-2|15|-|TRBV5-1|-
CASSLELLDTGELFF
TGCGCCAGCAGCTTGGAGCTCCTAGACACCGGGGAGCTGTTTTTT
>TRBJ2-5|14|once|TRBV2|TRBD1
CASSRDRGQETQYF
TGTGCCAGCTCCCGGGACAGGGGACAAGAGACCCAGTACTTC
>TRBJ1-6|16|-|TRBV18|TRBD1
CASSPGQGRTNSPLHF
TGTGCCAGCTCACCTGGACAGGGAAGAACGAATTCACCCCTCCACTTT
>TRBJ2-3|14|-|TRBV6-5|TRBD2
CASSLGLAVTTQYF
TGTGCCAGCAGCCTAGGACTAGCTGTGACTACGCAGTATTTT
>TRBJ1-5|14|-|TRBV2|TRBD1
CASRPDRGSQPQHF
TGTGCCAGCAGGCCGGACAGGGGGAGTCAGCCCCAGCATTTT
>TRBJ2-3|15|-|TRBV6-5|TRBD1
CASRLTGGSTDTQYF
TGTGCCAGCAGGCTTACAGGGGGGAGCACAGATACGCAGTATTTT
>TRBJ2-1|15|-|TRBV10-3|-
CAISGAGGFYNEQFF
TGTGCCATCAGTGGGGCAGGGGGGTTCTACAATGAGCAGTTCTTC
>TRBJ2-1|13|-|TRBV4-3|-
CASSLQVLDEQFF
TGCGCCAGCAGCCTACAGGTTTTGGATGAGCAGTTCTTC
>TRBJ2-3|16|-|TRBV19|TRBD2
CASSPLAGGPTDTQYF
TGTGCCAGTAGCCCACTAGCGGGAGGACCCACAGATACGCAGTATTTT
>TRBJ2-2|14|-|TRBV18|-
CASSRTGNTGELFF
TGTGCCAGCTCACGAACAGGGAACACCGGGGAGCTGTTTTTT
>TRBJ2-7|16|-|TRBV4-3|-
CASSQETSQSLYEQYF
TGCGCCAGCAGCCAAGAAACTAGCCAGTCTCTCTACGAGCAGTACTTC
>TRBJ2-1|14|-|TRBV27|TRBD2
CASRITGLAGRAFF
TGTGCCAGCAGGATAACGGGACTAGCGGGTCGGGCGTTCTTC
>TRBJ2-7|12|once|TRBV30|-
CAWSSGVHEQYF
TGTGCCTGGAGTTCCGGGGTCCACGAGCAGTACTTC